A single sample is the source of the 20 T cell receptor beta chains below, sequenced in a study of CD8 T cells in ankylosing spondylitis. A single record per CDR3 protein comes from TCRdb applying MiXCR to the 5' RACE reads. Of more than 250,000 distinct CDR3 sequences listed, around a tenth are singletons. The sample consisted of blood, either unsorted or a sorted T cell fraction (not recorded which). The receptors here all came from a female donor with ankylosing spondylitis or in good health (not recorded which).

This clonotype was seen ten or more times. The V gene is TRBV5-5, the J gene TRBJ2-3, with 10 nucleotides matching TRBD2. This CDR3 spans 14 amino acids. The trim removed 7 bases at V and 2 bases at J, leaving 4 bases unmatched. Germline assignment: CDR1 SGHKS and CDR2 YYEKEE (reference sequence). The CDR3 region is CASAGLAATDTQYF. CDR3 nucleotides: TGTGCCAGCGCTGGACTAGCGGCCACAGATACGCAGTATTTT.

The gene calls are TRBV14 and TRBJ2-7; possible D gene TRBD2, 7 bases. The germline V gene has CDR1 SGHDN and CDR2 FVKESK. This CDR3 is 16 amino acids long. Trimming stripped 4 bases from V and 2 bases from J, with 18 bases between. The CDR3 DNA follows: TGTGCCAGCAGCCTCCTGACGGGGGGCCAACCCTACGAGCAGTACTTC. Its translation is CASSLLTGGQPYEQYF.

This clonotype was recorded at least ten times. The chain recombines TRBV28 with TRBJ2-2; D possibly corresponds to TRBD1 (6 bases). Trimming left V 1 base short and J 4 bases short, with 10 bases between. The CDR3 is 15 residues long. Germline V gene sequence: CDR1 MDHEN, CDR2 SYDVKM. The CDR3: CASSLSGAGTGELFF. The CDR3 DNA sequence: TGTGCCAGCAGTTTATCAGGGGCGGGCACCGGGGAGCTGTTTTTT.

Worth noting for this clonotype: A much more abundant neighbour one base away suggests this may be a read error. The CDR3 protein is CATSAGSNAYDQYF. The CDR3 nucleotides are TGTGCCACCAGTGCCGGCAGCAATGCCTACGATCAGTACTTC. The chain carries TRBV24-1 and TRBJ2-7, with no clear D. The germline gives CDR1 KGHDR, CDR2 SFDVKD. The CDR3 length is 14 residues.

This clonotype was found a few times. In nucleotides, the CDR3 is TGTGCCAGCCGTCAAACGGGGAGAACTGGGGCACAAGAGACCCAGTACTTC. It codes for CASRQTGRTGAQETQYF. The chain couples TRBV4-2 to TRBJ2-5; D assignment may be TRBD1 or TRBD2 (5 bases each). CDR1 is LGHNA, CDR2 YNFKEQ, per germline. V gave up 8 bases and J gave up 2 bases, with 24 bases separating them. This CDR3 comprises 17 residues.

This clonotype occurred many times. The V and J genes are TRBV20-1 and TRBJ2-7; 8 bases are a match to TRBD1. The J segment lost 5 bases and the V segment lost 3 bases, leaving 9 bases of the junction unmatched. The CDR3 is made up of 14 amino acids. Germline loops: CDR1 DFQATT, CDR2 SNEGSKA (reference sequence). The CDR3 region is CSARYRGDRDEQYF. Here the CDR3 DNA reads TGCAGTGCTAGGTACAGGGGGGATAGGGACGAGCAGTACTTC.

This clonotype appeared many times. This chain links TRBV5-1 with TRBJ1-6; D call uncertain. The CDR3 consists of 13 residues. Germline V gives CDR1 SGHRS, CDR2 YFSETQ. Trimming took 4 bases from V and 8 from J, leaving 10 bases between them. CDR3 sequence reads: CASSQERDSPLHF. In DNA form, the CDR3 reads TGCGCCAGCAGCCAGGAACGAGATTCACCCCTCCACTTT. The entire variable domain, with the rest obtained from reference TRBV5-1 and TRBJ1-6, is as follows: KAGVTQTPRYLIKTRGQQVTLSCSPISGHRSVSWYQQTPGQGLQFLFEYFSETQRNKGNFPGRFSGRQFSNSRSEMNVSTLELGDSALYLCASSQERDSPLHFGNGTRLTVT.

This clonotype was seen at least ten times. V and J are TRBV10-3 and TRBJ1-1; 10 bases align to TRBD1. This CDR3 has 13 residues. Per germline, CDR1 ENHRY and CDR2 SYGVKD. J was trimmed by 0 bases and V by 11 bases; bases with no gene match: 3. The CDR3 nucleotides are TGTGCCGCGACAGGGGGCATGAACACTGAAGCTTTCTTT. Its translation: CAATGGMNTEAFF.

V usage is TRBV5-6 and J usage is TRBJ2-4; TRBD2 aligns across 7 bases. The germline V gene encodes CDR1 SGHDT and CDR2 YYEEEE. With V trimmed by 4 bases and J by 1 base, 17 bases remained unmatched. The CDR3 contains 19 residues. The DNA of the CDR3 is TGTGCCAGCAGCACCGAAGGCCCCTCTAGCGGCTCGGCCAAAAACATTCAGTACTTC. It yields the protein CASSTEGPSSGSAKNIQYF.

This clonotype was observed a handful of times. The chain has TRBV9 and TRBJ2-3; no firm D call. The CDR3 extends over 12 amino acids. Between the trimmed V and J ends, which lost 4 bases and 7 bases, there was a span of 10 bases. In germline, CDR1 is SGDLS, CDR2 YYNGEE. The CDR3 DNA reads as TGTGCCAGCAGCCCGAGTGGCTATACGCAGTATTTT. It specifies CASSPSGYTQYF.

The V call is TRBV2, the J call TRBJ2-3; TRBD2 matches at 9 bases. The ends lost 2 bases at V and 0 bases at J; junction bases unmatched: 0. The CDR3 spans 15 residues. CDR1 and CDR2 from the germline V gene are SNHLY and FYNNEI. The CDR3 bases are TGTGCCAGCAGTGAACTAGCGGGGAGCACAGATACGCAGTATTTT. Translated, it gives CASSELAGSTDTQYF.

The CDR3 bases are TGTGCCAGCAGTTTGAGACTAGCGGGGTCCGGGGAGCTGTTTTTT. It codes for CASSLRLAGSGELFF. The rearrangement uses TRBV12-3 or TRBV12-4 and TRBJ2-2, with TRBD2 matching 11 bases. The junction had 3 bases not matched to a gene; V was cut back by 3 bases and J by 6 bases. The CDR3 sequence is 15 residues long.

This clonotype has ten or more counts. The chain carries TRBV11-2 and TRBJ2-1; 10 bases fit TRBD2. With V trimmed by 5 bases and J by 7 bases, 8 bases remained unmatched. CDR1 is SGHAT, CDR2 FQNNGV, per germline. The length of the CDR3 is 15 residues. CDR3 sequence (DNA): TGTGCCAGCAGCCTAACCACTAGCGGGATGAATGAGCAGTTCTTC. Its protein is CASSLTTSGMNEQFF. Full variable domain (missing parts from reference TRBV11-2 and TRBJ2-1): EAGVAQSPRYKIIEKRQSVAFWCNPISGHATLYWYQQILGQGPKLLIQFQNNGVVDDSQLPKDRFSAERLKGVDSTLKIQPAKLEDSAVYLCASSLTTSGMNEQFFGPGTRLTVL.

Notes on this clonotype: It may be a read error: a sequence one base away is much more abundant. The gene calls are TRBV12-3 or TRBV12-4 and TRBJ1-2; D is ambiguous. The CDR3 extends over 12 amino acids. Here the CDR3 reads CASMRALGGDTF. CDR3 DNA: TGTGCCAGCATGCGGGCCTTGGGTGGCGACACCTTC.

CDR3 region: CASSPNGQFQETQYF. The DNA of the CDR3 is TGTGCCAGCAGCCCAAATGGACAGTTCCAAGAGACCCAGTACTTC. The chain has TRBV5-5 and TRBJ2-5; TRBD1 is a possible D gene (6 bases). This CDR3 is 15 amino acids long. V lost 4 bases, J lost 1 base, and 14 bases lay in between. Germline CDR1 SGHKS, CDR2 YYEKEE (reference sequence).

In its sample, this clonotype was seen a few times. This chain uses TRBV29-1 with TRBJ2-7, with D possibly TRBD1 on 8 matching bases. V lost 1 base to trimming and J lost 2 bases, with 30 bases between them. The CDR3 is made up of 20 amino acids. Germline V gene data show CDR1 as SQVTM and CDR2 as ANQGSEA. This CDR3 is CSVEALPGDRGGGVPYEQYF. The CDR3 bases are TGCAGCGTTGAAGCATTACCCGGTGACAGGGGAGGGGGTGTGCCCTACGAGCAGTACTTC.

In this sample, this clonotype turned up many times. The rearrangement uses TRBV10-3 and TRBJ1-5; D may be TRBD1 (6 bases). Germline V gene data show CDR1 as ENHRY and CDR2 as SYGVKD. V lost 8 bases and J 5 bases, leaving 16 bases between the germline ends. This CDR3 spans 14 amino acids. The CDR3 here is CAIGRGADDQPQHF. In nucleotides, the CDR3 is TGTGCCATCGGACGGGGGGCGGATGATCAGCCCCAGCATTTT.

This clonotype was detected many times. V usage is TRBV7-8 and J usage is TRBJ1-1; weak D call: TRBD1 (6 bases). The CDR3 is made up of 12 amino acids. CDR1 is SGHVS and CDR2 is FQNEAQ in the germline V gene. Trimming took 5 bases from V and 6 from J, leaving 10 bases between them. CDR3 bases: TGTGCCAGCAGCAAACAGGGTGCTGAAGCTTTCTTT. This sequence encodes CASSKQGAEAFF.

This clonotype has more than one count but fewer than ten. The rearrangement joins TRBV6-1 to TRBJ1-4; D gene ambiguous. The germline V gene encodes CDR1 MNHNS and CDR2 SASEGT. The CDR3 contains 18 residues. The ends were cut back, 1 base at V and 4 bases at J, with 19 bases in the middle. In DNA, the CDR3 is TGTGCCAGCAGTGAAGAGGGAGTCTGGCGGCCGGGTAATGAAAAACTGTTTTTT. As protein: CASSEEGVWRPGNEKLFF.

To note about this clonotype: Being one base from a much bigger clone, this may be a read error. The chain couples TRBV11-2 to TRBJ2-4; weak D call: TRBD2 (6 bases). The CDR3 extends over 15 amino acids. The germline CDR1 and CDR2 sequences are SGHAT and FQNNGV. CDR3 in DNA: TGTGCCAACAGCCGAGCGGGTTTAGCCAAAAACATTCAGTACTTC. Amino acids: CANSRAGLAKNIQYF.